This entry describes one TCR beta chain. What it recognizes is unknown. V was pared by 4 bases and J by 7 bases, with 7 bases of the junction left unmatched. Germline loops: CDR1 SGHTA, CDR2 FQGNSA. The CDR3 is 14 amino acids. Data came from immunoSEQ multiplex PCR; TCRdb stores just in-frame clones and leaves some out. The repertoire holds approximately 66,000 clones, with 75% to 90% as singletons. This specimen comes from a study of OX40 agonist ivuxolimab in advanced cancers. Study in general: The drug used for patients, ivuxolimab, was an agonistic anti-OX40 (CD134) antibody.

Study-wide findings and caveats: The average count of expanded clones was higher among CD8+ T cells than among CD4+. Dose levels from 0.1 to 3.0 mg/kg saw CD4+ and CD8+ blood T cells expand clonally by week 6. The study found among the lowest clonal expansion in partial responders at 0.1-3.0 mg/kg.

The sequence came from an adult with an advanced solid tumor such as melanoma, head and neck, liver or kidney cancer. V usage is TRBV7-2 and J usage is TRBJ2-7, with 10 bases aligning to TRBD2. The sequencing here drew on CD4+ or CD8+ T cells sorted from blood, taken in a trial of the OX40 agonist ivuxolimab. The CDR3 nucleotides read TGTGCCAGCAGCTCGACTAGCGGGCCCAGTGAGCAGTACTTC. Encoded protein: CASSSTSGPSEQYF.